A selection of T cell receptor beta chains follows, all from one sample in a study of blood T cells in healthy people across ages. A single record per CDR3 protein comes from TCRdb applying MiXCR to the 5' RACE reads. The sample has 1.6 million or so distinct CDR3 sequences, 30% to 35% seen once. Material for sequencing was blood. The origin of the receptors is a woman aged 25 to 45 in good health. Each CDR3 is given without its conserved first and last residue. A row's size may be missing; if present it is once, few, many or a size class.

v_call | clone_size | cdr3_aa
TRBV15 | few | ATSRIRGPSGYT
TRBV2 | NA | ASGDRGDTGELF
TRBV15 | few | ATSKSILAGGQSEQF
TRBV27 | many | ASARGQGYT
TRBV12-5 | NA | ASGLSRGTYTGELF
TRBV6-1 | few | ASSEAGGLIYEQY
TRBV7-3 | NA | ASSSGTSYDEQY
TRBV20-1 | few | SAPIRGGTEAF
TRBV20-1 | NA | SAWTSGVTYNEQF
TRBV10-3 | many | AISGQTSQETQY
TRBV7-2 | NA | ASSLELAGVEQF